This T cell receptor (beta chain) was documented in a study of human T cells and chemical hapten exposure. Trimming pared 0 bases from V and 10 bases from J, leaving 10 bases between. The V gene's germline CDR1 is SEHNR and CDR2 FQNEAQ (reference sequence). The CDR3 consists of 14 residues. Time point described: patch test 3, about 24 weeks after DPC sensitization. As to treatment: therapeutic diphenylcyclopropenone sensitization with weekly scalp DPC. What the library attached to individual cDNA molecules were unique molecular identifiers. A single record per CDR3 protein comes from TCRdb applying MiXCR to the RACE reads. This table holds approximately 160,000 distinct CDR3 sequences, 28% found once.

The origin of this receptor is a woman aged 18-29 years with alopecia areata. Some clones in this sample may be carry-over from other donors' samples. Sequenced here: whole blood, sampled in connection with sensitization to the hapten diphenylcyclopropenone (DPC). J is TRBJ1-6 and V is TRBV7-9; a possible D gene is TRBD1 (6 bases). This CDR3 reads CASSLAPGVSPLHF. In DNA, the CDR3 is TGTGCCAGCAGCTTAGCTCCAGGGGTCTCACCCCTCCACTTT.